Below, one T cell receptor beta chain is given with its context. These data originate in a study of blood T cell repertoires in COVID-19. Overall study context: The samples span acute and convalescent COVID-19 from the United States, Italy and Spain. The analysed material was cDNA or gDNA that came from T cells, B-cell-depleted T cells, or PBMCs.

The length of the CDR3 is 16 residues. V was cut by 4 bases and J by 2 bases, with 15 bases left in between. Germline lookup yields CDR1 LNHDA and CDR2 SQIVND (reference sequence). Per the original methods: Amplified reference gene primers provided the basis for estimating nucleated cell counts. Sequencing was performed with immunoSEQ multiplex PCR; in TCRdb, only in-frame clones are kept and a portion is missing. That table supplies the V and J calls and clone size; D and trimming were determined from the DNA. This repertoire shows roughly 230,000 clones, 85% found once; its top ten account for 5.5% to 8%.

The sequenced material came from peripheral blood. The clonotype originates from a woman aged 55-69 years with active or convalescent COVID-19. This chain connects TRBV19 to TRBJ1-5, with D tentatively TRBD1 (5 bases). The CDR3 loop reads CASSKGKGLGNQPQHF. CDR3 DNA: TGTGCCAGTAGTAAGGGGAAGGGACTTGGCAATCAGCCCCAGCATTTT.